The T cell receptor (beta chain) described here comes from a study of blood T cell repertoires in COVID-19. Overall study: The United States, Italy and Spain provided the acute and convalescent COVID-19 samples. T cells, B-cell-depleted T cells, or PBMCs provided the cDNA or gDNA that served as material.

Germline V gives CDR1 SGHTA, CDR2 FQGTGA. This CDR3 spans 16 amino acids. With 4 bases removed from V and 4 bases from J, the gap between germline ends came to 19 bases. Original data processing: By means of reference gene primer amplification, nucleated cell counts were estimated. Only in-frame clones appear in the TCRdb table, and some are missing; sequencing was by immunoSEQ multiplex PCR. V, J and clone size are those of that table, while D and trimming were read from the DNA. The sample gives roughly 200,000 clones, around nine tenths of which show up once; roughly 6.7% is in the top ten. This sequence joins TRBV7-3 and TRBJ1-1, with D possibly TRBD1 on 6 matching bases. Sequenced: peripheral blood. The sequence was obtained from a man aged 35 to 55 with acute or convalescent COVID-19. DNA for the CDR3: TGTGCCAGCAGCTCGAGAGGGCCCAGAGGGGGCACTGAAGCTTTCTTT. It is translated as CASSSRGPRGGTEAFF.